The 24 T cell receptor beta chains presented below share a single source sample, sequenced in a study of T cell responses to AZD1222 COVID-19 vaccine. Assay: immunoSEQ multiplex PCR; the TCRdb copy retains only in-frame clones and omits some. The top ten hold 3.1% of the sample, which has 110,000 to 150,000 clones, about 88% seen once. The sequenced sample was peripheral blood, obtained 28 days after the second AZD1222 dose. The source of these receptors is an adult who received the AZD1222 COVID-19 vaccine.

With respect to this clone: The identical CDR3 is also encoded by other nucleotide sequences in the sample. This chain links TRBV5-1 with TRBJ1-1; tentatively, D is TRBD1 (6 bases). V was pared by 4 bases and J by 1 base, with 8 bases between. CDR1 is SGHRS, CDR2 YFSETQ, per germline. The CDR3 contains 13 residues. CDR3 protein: CASSLTGNTEAFF. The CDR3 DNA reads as TGCGCCAGCAGCCTGACAGGGAACACTGAAGCTTTCTTT.

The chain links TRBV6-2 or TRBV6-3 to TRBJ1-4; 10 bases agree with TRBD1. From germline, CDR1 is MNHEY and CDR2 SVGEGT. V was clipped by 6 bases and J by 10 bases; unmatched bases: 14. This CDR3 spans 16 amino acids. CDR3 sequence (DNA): TGTGCCAGCAGCCAACCTTCGGGACAGGGGATAAGAAAACTGTTTTTT. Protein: CASSQPSGQGIRKLFF.

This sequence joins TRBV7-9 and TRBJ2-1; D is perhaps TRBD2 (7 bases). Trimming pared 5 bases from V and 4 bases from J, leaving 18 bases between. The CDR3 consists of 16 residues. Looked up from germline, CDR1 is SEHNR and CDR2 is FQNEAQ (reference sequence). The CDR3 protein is CASSLTGGLPYNEQFF. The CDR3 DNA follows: TGTGCCAGCAGCCTCACGGGGGGCCTTCCATACAATGAGCAGTTCTTC.

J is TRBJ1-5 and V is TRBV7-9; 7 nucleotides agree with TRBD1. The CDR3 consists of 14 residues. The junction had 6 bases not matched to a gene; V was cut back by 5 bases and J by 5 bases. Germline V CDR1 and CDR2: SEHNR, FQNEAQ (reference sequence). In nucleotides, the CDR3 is TGTGCCAGCAGCCCTGGGACAGTTTATCAGCCCCAGCATTTT. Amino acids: CASSPGTVYQPQHF.

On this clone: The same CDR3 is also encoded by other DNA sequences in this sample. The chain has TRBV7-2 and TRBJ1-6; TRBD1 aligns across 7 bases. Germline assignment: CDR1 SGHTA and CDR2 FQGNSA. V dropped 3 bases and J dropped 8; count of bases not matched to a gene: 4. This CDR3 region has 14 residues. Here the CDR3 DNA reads TGTGCCAGCAGCTTGACAGGGACCGATTCACCCCTCCACTTT. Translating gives CASSLTGTDSPLHF.

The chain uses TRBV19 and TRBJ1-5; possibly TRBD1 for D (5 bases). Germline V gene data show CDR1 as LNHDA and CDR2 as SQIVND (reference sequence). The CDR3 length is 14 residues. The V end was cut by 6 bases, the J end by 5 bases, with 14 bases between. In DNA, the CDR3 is TGTGCCAGTAGGTCCCGGGACTCGGATCAGCCCCAGCATTTT. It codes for CASRSRDSDQPQHF.

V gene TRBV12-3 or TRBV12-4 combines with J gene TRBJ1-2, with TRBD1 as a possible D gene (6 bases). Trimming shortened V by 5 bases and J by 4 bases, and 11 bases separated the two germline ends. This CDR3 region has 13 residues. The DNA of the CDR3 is TGTGCCAGCAGTCCACAGGGAATCTATGGCTACACCTTC. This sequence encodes CASSPQGIYGYTF.

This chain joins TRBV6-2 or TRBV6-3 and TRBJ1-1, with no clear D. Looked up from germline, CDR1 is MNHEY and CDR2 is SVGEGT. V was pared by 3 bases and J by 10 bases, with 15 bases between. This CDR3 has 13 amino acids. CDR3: CASSYYGEFRAFF. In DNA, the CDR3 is TGTGCCAGCAGTTATTATGGGGAGTTTAGAGCTTTCTTT.

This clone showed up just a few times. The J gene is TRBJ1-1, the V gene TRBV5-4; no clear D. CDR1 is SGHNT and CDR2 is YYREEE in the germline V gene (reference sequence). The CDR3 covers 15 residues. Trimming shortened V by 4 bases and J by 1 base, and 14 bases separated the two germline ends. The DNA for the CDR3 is TGTGCCAGCAGCCGTGGCCGAACACAGAACACTGAAGCTTTCTTT. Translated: CASSRGRTQNTEAFF.

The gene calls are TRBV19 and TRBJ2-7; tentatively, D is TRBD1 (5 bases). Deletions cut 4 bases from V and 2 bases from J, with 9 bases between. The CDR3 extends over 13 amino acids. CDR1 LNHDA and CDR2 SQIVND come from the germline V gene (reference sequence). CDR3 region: CASSKDTTYEQYF. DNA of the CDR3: TGTGCCAGTAGTAAGGACACAACCTACGAGCAGTACTTC. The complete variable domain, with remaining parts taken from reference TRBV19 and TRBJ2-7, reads DGGITQSPKYLFRKEGQNVTLSCEQNLNHDAMYWYRQDPGQGLRLIYYSQIVNDFQKGDIAEGYSVSREKKESFPLTVTSAQKNPTAFYLCASSKDTTYEQYFGPGTRLTVT.

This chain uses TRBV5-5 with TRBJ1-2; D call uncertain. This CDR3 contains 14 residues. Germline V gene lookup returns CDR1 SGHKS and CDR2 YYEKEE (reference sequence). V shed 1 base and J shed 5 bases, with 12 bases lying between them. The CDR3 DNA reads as TGTGCCAGCAGCTTGAGGCAGGTTCCGTATGGCTACACCTTC. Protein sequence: CASSLRQVPYGYTF.

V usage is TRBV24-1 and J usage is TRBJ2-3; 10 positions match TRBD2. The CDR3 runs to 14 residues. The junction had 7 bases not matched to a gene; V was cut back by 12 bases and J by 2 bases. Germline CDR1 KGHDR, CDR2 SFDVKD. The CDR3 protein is CAVATSGHTDTQYF. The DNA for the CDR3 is TGTGCCGTCGCGACTAGCGGGCACACAGATACGCAGTATTTT.

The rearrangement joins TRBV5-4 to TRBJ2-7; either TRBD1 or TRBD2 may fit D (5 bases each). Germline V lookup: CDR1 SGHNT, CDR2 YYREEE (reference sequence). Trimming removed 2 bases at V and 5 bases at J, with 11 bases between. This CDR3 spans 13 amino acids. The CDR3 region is CASSFTGTDEQYF. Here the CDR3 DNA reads TGTGCCAGCAGCTTCACCGGGACGGACGAGCAGTACTTC. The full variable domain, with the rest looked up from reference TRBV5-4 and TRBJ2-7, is ETGVTQSPTHLIKTRGQQVTLRCSSQSGHNTVSWYQQALGQGPQFIFQYYREEENGRGNFPPRFSGLQFPNYSSELNVNALELDDSALYLCASSFTGTDEQYFGPGTRLTVT.

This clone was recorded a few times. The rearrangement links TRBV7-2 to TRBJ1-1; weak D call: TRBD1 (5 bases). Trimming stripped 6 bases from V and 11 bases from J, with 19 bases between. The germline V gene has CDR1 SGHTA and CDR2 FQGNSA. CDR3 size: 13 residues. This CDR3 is CASSQPEGYRAFF. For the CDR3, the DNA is TGTGCCAGCAGTCAACCGGAGGGGTACAGGGCTTTCTTT.

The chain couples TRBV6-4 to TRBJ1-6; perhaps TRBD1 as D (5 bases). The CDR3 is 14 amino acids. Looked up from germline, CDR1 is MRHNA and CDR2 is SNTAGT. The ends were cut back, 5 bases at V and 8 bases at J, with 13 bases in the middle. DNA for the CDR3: TGTGCCAGCAGTCGGGACCCAACAGATTCACCCCTCCACTTT. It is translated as CASSRDPTDSPLHF.

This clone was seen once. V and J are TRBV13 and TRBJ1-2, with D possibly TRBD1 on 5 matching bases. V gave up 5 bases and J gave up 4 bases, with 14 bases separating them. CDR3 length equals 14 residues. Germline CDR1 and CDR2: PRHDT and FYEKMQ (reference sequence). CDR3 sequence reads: CASSPTQGAYGYTF. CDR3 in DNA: TGTGCCAGCAGCCCGACCCAGGGAGCCTATGGCTACACCTTC.

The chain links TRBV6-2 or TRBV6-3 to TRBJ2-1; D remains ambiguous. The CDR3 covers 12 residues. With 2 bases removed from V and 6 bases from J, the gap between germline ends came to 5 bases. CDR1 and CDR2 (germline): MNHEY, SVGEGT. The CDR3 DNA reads TGTGCCAGCAGTTACACTACCAATGAGCAGTTCTTC. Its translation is CASSYTTNEQFF.

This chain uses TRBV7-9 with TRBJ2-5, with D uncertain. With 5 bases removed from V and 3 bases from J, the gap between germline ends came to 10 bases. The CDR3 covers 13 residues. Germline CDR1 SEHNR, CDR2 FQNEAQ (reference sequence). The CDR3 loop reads CASSPVAKETQYF. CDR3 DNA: TGTGCCAGCAGCCCCGTCGCGAAAGAGACCCAGTACTTC.

The CDR3 region is CASSSPLVRVQGYTF. The CDR3 DNA reads as TGTGCCAGCAGTTCCCCCTTGGTTAGGGTTCAGGGCTACACCTTC. The genes are TRBV28 and TRBJ1-2; D is uncertain. Germline V lookup: CDR1 MDHEN, CDR2 SYDVKM. The CDR3 is made up of 15 amino acids. V shed 4 bases and J shed 8 bases, with 20 bases lying between them.

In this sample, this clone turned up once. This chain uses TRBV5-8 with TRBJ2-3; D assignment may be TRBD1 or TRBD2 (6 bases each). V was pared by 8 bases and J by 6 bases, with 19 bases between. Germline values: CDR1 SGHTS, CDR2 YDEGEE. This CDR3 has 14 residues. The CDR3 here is CASRRGFISDTQYF. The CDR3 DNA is TGTGCCAGTAGGAGGGGGTTCATTTCGGATACGCAGTATTTT.

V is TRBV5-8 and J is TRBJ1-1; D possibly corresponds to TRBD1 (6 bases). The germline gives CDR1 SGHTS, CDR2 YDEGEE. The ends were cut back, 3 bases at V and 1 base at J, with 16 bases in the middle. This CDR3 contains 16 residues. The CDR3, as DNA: TGTGCCAGCAGCTACGGGCGGGGGGCGAGGAACACTGAAGCTTTCTTT. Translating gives CASSYGRGARNTEAFF.

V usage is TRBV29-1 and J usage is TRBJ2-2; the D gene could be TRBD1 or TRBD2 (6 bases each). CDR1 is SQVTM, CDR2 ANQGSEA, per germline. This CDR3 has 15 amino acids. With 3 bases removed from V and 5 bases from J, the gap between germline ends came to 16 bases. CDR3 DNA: TGCAGCGTTGATGTCTCGGGGGCGCAGACCGGGGAGCTGTTTTTT. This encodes CSVDVSGAQTGELFF.

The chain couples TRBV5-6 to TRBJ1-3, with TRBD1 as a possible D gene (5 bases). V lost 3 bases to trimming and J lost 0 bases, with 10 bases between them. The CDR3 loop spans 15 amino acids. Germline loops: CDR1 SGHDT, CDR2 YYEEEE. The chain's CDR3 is CASSSQGSSGNTIYF. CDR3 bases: TGTGCCAGCAGCTCCCAGGGCAGCTCTGGAAACACCATATATTTT.

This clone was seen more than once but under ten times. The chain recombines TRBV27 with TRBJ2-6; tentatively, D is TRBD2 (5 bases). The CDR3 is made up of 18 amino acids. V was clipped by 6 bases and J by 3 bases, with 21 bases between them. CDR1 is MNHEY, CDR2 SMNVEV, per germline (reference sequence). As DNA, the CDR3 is TGTGCCAGCAGCGTAGACGTAGGAGGAATTCGTGGGGCCAACGTCCTGACTTTC. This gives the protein CASSVDVGGIRGANVLTF.